Reported below is one T cell receptor (beta chain). The data belong to a study of cytomegalovirus exposure and HLA in healthy donors. With V trimmed by 4 bases and J by 0 bases, 1 base remained unmatched. The CDR3 covers 14 residues. CDR1 is MNHEY, CDR2 SVGAGI, per germline. The PCR contained 60 Vbeta and 13 Jbeta primers. Some clones are missing from TCRdb's copy, which holds only in-frame ones; the method was immunoSEQ multiplex PCR. The table lists about 190,000 clones, about 69% of them singletons. The receptor was isolated from a young man in good health and CMV-seropositive. The chain carries TRBV6-5 and TRBJ2-5, with 8 positions matching TRBD2. The sample consisted of PBMCs. The CDR3 reads CASSSAGDQETQYF. CDR3 DNA sequence: TGTGCCAGCAGTTCAGCGGGGGACCAAGAGACCCAGTACTTC.